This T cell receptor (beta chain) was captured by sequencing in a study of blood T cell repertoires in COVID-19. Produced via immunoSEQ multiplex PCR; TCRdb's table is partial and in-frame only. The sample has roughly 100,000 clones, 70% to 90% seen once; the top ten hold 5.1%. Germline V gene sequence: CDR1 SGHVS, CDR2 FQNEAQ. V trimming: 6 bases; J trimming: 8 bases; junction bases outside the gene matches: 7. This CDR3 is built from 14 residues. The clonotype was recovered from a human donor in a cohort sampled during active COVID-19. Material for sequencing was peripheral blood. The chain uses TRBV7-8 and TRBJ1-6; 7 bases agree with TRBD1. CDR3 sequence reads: CASRTGTADSPLHF. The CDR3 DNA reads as TGTGCCAGCAGGACCGGGACAGCGGATTCACCCCTCCACTTT.